A single sample gave rise to the 5 T cell receptor beta chains below, sequenced in a study of T-cell reconstitution after alpha-beta-depleted transplantation in children. The library targeted TCRbeta and was prepared with unique molecular identifiers. One entry per CDR3 protein, called by TCRdb with MiXCR from the PCR reads. Here the sample spans roughly 670,000 distinct CDR3 sequences, about 12% being singletons. This specimen consisted of PBMCs, obtained before TCRalphabeta/CD19-depleted stem cell transplant. The origin of the receptors is a girl aged 2 to 10 with congenital amegakaryocytic thrombocytopenia, due to receive a stem cell transplant.

This clonotype was seen a handful of times. In DNA, the CDR3 is TGTGCCAGCAGTGAGTTTGGGGTCGCCAAAAACATTCAGTACTTC. This codes for CASSEFGVAKNIQYF. The chain combines TRBV2 with TRBJ2-4; no definite D call. V shed 3 bases and J shed 1 base, with 10 bases lying between them. The CDR3 is made up of 15 amino acids. CDR1 and CDR2 (germline): SNHLY, FYNNEI.

This clonotype has ten or more counts. The gene calls are TRBV10-3 and TRBJ2-7, with 10 positions matching TRBD2. V dropped 10 bases and J dropped 5; count of bases not matched to a gene: 5. Germline-derived CDR1 and CDR2 are ENHRY and SYGVKD. The CDR3 contains 12 residues. CDR3 loop: CATKAGGNEQYF. CDR3 DNA sequence: TGTGCCACGAAAGCGGGAGGGAACGAGCAGTACTTC.

In its sample, this clonotype was seen many times. The genes are TRBV20-1 and TRBJ1-6; no clear D gene. Germline loops: CDR1 DFQATT, CDR2 SNEGSKA (reference sequence). This CDR3 has 14 amino acids. V was shortened by 1 base and J by 1 base, with 5 bases between the two germline ends. The CDR3 protein is CSARVSSYNSPLHF. In nucleotides, the CDR3 is TGCAGTGCTAGAGTCAGTTCCTATAATTCACCCCTCCACTTT.

This clonotype was found a few times. J is TRBJ2-7 and V is TRBV7-9; TRBD1 might be the D (5 bases). With 5 bases removed from V and 5 bases from J, the gap between germline ends came to 19 bases. This CDR3 comprises 15 residues. From germline, CDR1 is SEHNR and CDR2 FQNEAQ (reference sequence). CDR3 in DNA: TGTGCCAGCAGCACCGACGGGCAGGGTCGGAACGAGCAGTACTTC. Encoded protein: CASSTDGQGRNEQYF. Combining the CDR3 with reference TRBV7-9 and TRBJ2-7 gives the whole variable domain DTGVSQNPRHKITKRGQNVTFRCDPISEHNRLYWYRQTLGQGPEFLTYFQNEAQLEKSRLLSDRFSAERPKGSFSTLEIQRTEQGDSAMYLCASSTDGQGRNEQYFGPGTRLTVT.

The table lists this clonotype with many counts. This chain links TRBV20-1 with TRBJ2-5; a possible D gene is TRBD1 (6 bases). The germline V gene encodes CDR1 DFQATT and CDR2 SNEGSKA (reference sequence). This CDR3 has 13 residues. V was cut by 4 bases and J by 2 bases, with 11 bases left in between. The CDR3 DNA sequence: TGCAGTGCTACGAGGACAGCACAAGAGACCCAGTACTTC. This encodes CSATRTAQETQYF.